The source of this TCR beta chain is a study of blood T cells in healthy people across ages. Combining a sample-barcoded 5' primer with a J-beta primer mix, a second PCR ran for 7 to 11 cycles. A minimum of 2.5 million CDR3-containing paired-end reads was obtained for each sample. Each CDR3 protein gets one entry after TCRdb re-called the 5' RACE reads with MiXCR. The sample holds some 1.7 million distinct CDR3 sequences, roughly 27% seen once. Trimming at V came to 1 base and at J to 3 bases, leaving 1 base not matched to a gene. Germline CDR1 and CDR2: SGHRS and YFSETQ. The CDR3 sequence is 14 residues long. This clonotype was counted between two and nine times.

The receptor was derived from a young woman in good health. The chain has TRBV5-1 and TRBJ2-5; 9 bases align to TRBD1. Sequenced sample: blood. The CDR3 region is CASSLWTGEETQYF. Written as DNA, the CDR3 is TGCGCCAGCAGCTTGTGGACAGGGGAAGAGACCCAGTACTTC.